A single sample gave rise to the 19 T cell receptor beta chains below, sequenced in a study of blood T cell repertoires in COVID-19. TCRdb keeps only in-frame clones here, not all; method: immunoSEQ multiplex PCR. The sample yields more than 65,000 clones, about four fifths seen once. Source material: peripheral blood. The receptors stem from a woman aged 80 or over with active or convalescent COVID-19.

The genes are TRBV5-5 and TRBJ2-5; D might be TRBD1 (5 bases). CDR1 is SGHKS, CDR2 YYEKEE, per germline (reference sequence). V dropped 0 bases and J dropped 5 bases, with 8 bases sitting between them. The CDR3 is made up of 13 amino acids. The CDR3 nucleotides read TGTGCCAGCAGCTTGGAGGGGTCTGAGACCCAGTACTTC. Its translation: CASSLEGSETQYF.

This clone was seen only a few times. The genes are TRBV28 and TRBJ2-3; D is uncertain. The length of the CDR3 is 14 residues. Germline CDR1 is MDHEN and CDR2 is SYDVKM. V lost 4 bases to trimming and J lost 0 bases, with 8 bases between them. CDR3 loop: CASSYQVSTDTQYF. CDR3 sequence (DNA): TGTGCCAGCAGTTATCAGGTTAGCACAGATACGCAGTATTTT.

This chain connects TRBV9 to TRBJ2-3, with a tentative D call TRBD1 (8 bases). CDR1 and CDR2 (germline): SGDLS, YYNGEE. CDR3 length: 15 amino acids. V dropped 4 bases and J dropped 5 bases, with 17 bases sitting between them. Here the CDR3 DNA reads TGTGCCAGCAGCATGTGGACAGGGACTAAAGATACGCAGTATTTT. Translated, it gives CASSMWTGTKDTQYF.

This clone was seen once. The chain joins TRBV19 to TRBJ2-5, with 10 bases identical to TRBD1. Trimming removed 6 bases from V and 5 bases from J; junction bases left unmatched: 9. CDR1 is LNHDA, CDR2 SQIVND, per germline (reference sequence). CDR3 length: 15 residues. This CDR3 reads CASRTRQGAGETQYF. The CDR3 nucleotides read TGTGCCAGTAGGACCCGACAGGGGGCTGGGGAGACCCAGTACTTC.

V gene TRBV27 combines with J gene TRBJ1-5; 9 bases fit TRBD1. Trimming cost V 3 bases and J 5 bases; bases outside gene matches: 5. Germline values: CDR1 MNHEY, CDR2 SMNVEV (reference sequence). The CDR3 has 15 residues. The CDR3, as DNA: TGTGCCAGCAGTTTTTCCCGGGACAGGGATCAGCCCCAGCATTTT. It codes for CASSFSRDRDQPQHF.

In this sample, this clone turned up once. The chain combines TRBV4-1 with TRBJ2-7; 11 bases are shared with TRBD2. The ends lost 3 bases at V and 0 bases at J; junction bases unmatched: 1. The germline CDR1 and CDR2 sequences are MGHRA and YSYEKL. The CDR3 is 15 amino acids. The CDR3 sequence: CASSQGLAVSYEQYF. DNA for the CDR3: TGCGCCAGCAGCCAGGGACTAGCGGTCTCCTACGAGCAGTACTTC.

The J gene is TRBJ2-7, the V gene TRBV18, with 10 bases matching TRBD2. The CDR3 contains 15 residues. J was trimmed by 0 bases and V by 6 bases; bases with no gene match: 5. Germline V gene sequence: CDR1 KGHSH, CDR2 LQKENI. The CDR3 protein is CASSPLAGASYEQYF. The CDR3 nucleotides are TGTGCCAGCTCTCCTCTAGCGGGGGCCTCCTACGAGCAGTACTTC.

CDR3: CASSSGTGVRQPQHF. The CDR3 region has the DNA TGTGCCAGCAGTTCCGGGACAGGGGTTAGGCAGCCCCAGCATTTT. The rearrangement links TRBV7-9 to TRBJ1-5; 10 nucleotides agree with TRBD1. Germline lookup yields CDR1 SEHNR and CDR2 FQNEAQ (reference sequence). V shed 6 bases, J shed 7 bases, and the junction held 9 bases outside the gene matches. The CDR3 totals 15 residues. The complete variable domain, with remaining parts taken from reference TRBV7-9 and TRBJ1-5, reads DTGVSQNPRHKITKRGQNVTFRCDPISEHNRLYWYRQTLGQGPEFLTYFQNEAQLEKSRLLSDRFSAERPKGSFSTLEIQRTEQGDSAMYLCASSSGTGVRQPQHFGDGTRLSIL.

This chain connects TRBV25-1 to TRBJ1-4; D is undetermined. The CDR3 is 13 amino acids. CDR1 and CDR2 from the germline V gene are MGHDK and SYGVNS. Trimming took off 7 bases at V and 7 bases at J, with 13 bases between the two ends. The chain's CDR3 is CASTKAGGEKLFF. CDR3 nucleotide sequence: TGTGCCAGCACCAAGGCGGGAGGTGAAAAACTGTTTTTT.

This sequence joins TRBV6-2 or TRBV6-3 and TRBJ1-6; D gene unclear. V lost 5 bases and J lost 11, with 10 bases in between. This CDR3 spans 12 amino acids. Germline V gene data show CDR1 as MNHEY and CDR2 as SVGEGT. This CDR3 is CASSNPRAPLHF. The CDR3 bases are TGTGCCAGCAGTAATCCGAGGGCACCCCTCCACTTT.

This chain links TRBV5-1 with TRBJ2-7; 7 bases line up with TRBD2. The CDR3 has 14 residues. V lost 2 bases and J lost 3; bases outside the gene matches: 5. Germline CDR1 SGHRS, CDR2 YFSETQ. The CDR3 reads CASSFGLEGYEQYF. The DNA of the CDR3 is TGCGCCAGCAGCTTTGGACTAGAGGGCTACGAGCAGTACTTC.

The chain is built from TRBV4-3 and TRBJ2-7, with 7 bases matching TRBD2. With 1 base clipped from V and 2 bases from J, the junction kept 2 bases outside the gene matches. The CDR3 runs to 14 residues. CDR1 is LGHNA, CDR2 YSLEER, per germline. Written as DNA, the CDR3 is TGCGCCAGCAGCCAAGGGGGGGGAACCTACGAGCAGTACTTC. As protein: CASSQGGGTYEQYF.

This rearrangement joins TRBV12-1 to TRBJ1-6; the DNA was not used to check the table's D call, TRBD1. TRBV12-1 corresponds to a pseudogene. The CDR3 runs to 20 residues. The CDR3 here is CASSFRDRATLGSYNSPLHF. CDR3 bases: TGTGCCAGCAGCTTCCGGGACAGGGCTACCTTGGGCTCCTATAATTCACCCCTCCACTTT.

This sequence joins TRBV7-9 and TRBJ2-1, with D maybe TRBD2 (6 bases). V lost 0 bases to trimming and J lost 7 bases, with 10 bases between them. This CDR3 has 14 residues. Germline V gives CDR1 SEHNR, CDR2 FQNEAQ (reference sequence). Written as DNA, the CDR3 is TGTGCCAGCAGCTTAGCCGGGACTTCAAATGAGCAGTTCTTC. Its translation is CASSLAGTSNEQFF.

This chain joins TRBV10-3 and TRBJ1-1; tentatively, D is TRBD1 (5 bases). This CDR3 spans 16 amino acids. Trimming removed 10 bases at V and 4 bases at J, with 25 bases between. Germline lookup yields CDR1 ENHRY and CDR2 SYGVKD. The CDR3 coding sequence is TGTGCCACAGGTGAAGCGGTAAGCGGGGGTAGCACTGAAGCTTTCTTT. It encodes CATGEAVSGGSTEAFF.

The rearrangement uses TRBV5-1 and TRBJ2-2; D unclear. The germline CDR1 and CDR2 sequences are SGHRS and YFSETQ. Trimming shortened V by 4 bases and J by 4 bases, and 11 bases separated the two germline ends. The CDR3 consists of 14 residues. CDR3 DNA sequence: TGCGCCAGCAGCCCGGAGCTGGGCACCGGGGAGCTGTTTTTT. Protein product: CASSPELGTGELFF.

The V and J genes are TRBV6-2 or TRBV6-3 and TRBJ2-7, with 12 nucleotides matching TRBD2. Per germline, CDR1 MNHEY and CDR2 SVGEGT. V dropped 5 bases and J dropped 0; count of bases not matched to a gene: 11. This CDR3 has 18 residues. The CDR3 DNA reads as TGTGCCAGCAGTCCCCCGAGACTAGCGGGGGCCCACTCCTACGAGCAGTACTTC. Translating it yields CASSPPRLAGAHSYEQYF.

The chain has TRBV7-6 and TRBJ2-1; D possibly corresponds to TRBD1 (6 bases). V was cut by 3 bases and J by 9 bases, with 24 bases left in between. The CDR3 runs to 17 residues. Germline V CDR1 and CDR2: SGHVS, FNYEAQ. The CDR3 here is CASSLTVPGHFGREQFF. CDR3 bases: TGTGCCAGCAGCTTGACAGTCCCGGGACACTTCGGGCGTGAGCAGTTCTTC. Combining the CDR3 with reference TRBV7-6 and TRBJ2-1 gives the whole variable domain GAGVSQSPRYKVTKRGQDVALRCDPISGHVSLYWYRQALGQGPEFLTYFNYEAQQDKSGLPNDRFSAERPEGSISTLTIQRTEQRDSAMYRCASSLTVPGHFGREQFFGPGTRLTVL.

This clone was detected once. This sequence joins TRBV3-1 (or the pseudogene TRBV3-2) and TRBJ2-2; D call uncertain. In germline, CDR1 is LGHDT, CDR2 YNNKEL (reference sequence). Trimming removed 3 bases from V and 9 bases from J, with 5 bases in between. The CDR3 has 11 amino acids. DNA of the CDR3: TGTGCCAGCAGCCAGAACAGGGAGCTGTTTTTT. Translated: CASSQNRELFF.